This T cell receptor beta chain derives from a study of patients and donors after allogeneic stem cell transplantation. Between the trimmed V and J ends, which lost 6 bases and 1 base, there was a span of 9 bases. The CDR3 extends over 12 amino acids. Germline values: CDR1 SQVTM, CDR2 ANQGSEA. Via MiXCR, TCRdb re-called the RT-PCR reads, giving one row per CDR3 protein. The data contain 87,000 or so distinct CDR3 sequences, 5% of them seen just once; the ten biggest clones take up approximately 2.5%. In this sample, this clonotype turned up many times. This receptor was obtained from a human donor who was either an allogeneic HSCT recipient or a stem cell or donor lymphocyte infusion donor (not recorded which). It is not recorded whose cells these are; they may come from a transplant donor. This chain joins TRBV29-1 and TRBJ1-1; D is possibly TRBD1 (5 bases). The sequencing input was blood, either unsorted or a sorted T cell fraction (not recorded which). The CDR3 protein is CSVGRRNTEAFF. CDR3 coding DNA: TGCAGCGTGGGACGGAGGAACACTGAAGCTTTCTTT.